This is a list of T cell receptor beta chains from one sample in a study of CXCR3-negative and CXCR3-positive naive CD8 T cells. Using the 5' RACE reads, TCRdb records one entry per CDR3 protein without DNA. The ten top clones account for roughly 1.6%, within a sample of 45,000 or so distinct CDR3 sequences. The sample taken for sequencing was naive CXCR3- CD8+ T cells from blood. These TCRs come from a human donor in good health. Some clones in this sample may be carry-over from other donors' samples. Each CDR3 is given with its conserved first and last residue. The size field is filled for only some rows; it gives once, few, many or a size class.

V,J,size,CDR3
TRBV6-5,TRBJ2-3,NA,CASSQGGDTQYF
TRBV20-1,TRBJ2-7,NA,CSALYVEPLLYEQYF
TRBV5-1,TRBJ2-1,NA,CASSLEGSGSAYNEQFF
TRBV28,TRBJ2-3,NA,CASSLSQFTDTQYF
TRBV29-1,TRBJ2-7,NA,CSVYLGTVFYEQYF
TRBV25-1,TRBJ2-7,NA,CASSEYGGSYEQYF
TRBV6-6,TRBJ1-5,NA,CASSYGTGVIDQPQHF
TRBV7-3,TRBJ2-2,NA,CASSLTSGRSTGELFF
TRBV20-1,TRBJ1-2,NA,CSARDWGGYTF
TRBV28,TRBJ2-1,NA,CVISNGGVGYNEQFF
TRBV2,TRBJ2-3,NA,CASPAGEGWTDTQYF
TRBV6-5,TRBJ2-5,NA,CASSPSGEETQYF
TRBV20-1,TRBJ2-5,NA,CSATSGGEQETQYF
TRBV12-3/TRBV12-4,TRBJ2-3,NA,CASRPQDGFEPDTQYF
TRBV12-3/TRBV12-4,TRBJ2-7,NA,CASSPGTGIEQYF
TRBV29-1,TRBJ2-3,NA,CSVEGQEPSQYF
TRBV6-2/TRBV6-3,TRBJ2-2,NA,CASSRSRQKPNTGELFF
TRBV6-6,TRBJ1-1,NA,CASSYGDRVATEAFF
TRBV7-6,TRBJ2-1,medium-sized,CASSLGDYYGEQFF
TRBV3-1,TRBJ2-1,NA,CASSQAGFDEQFF
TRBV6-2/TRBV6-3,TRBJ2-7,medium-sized,CASSLAGGTYEQYF
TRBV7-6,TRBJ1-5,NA,CATKSRDRGRQPQHF
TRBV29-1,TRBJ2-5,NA,CSVDMGGTQYF
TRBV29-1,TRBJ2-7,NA,CSAESGSSYEQYF
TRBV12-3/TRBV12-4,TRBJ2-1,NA,CASSLGTGGHHEQFF
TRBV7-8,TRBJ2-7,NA,CASSLASQAGYEQYF
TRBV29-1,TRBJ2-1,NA,CSYSHPNEQFF
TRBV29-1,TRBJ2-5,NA,CSVEAPITQETQYF
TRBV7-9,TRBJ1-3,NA,CASSLGNTIYF
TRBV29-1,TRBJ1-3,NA,CSVWGLGNTIYF
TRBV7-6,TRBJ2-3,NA,CASSLPRLGDTQYF
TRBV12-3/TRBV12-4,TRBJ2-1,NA,CASSPYGTPIVQFF
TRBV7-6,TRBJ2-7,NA,CASSPRVNQETEQYF
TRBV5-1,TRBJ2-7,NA,CASSLGAGFLEQYF
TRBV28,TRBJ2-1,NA,CASSFVAALYNEQFF
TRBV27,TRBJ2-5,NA,CASSSYPSETQYF
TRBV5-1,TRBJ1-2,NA,CASSLAQGVYGYTF
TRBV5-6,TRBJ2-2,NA,CASSLHPTENANTGELFF
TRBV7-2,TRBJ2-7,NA,CASSDVRRSYNEQYF
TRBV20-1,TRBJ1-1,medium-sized,CSATRRDTEAFF
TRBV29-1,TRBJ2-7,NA,CSAGTVSYEQYF
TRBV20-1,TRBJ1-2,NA,CSARWLEYGYTF
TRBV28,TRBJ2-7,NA,CASSSTGLEEHEQYF
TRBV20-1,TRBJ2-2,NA,CSARAYSGELFF
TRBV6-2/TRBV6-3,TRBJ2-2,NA,CASRGTVEAGELFF
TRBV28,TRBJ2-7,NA,CASSAYGTLYEQYF
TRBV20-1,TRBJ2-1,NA,CSARTGGNEQFF
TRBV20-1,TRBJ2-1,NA,CSARGGAGLGFGNEQFF
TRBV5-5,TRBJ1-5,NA,CASSFGVGYSNQPQHF
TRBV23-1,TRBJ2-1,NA,CASKFGQRYSYNEQFF
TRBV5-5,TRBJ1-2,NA,CASSLEGFDYGYTF
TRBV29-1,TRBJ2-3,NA,CSVEGESGQGTPDTQYF
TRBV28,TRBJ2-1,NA,CASLHTGPPAYNEQFF
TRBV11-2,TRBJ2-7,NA,CASSSPPLNEQYF
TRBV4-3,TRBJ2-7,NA,CASSQDGGGSYEQYF